This is a list of T cell receptor beta chains from one sample in a study of cytomegalovirus exposure and HLA in healthy donors. The table came from immunoSEQ multiplex PCR; TCRdb's copy has only in-frame clones and leaves some out. The table shows 110,000 or so clones, with under 80% occurring only once. The sample comprised PBMCs. The origin of the receptors is a woman between 40 and 50 years old in good health and CMV-seropositive. Both conserved end residues are trimmed from each CDR3.

CDR3aa: ASSAGLDYNEQF; v_gene: TRBV9; len: 12
CDR3aa: ASSVELSETQY; v_gene: TRBV2; len: 11
CDR3aa: ASKVRSGILNYGYT; v_gene: TRBV5-1; len: 14
CDR3aa: ASSYLGQFYEQY; v_gene: TRBV6-5; len: 12
CDR3aa: ASSLIKGAAYDGEKLF; v_gene: TRBV5-6; len: 16
CDR3aa: ASRILLNEQF; v_gene: TRBV10-2; len: 10
CDR3aa: ASSFSSSSPYNEQF; v_gene: TRBV7-9; len: 14
CDR3aa: ASMTSGISNEQF; v_gene: TRBV19; len: 12
CDR3aa: ASSFRLAGTTDTQY; v_gene: TRBV5-5; len: 14
CDR3aa: ASSLAGVNYEQY; v_gene: TRBV7-9; len: 12
CDR3aa: ASSLSGGRADTQY; v_gene: TRBV5-1; len: 13
CDR3aa: ASSLSFARYRVEGEKLF; v_gene: TRBV7-9; len: 17
CDR3aa: ASSFWDRASYEQY; v_gene: TRBV28; len: 13
CDR3aa: ASTDSSSPSNYGYT; v_gene: TRBV28; len: 14
CDR3aa: SASRVTEAF; v_gene: TRBV20-1; len: 9
CDR3aa: ASSFGALRLLSSYNEQF; v_gene: TRBV5-6; len: 17
CDR3aa: SVEGTLRTDTQY; v_gene: TRBV29-1; len: 12
CDR3aa: ASSFVEGAAF; v_gene: TRBV5-1; len: 10
CDR3aa: SVGGTGGDAF; v_gene: TRBV29-1; len: 10
CDR3aa: ASSSQGKDGYT; v_gene: TRBV7-9; len: 11
CDR3aa: AKTSGGTGTDTQY; v_gene: TRBV21-1; len: 13
CDR3aa: ASSSRTVTTNEKLF; v_gene: TRBV5-4; len: 14